Below, one T cell receptor (beta chain) is given with its context. Its recognized antigen is unknown. Libraries were constructed by 5' RACE. Preparation of each TCR library used approximately 4,000 ng of total RNA. For each sample, cDNA synthesis with SMARTScribe reverse transcriptase was split into eight separate reactions. Unique molecular identifiers containing a 6-nucleotide sample barcode were introduced through template switching during cDNA synthesis. TCRalpha and TCRbeta cDNA was amplified by two nested PCRs of about 15 and 9 cycles, with bead purification after each PCR. Before amplification, the cDNA was treated with uracil DNA-glycosylase and purified using the QIAquick PCR purification kit. The second PCR added Illumina TruSeq-compatible adapters along with sample-specific barcodes. TapeStation and Qubit were used to check library quality and concentration, and roughly 5 ng of each library went into the pool. Sequencing of the pooled libraries was done on an Illumina HiSeq2500 single-index Rapid Run using custom sequencing primers and 2 x 100 bp reads. The paper's processing steps were these. MiGEC version 1.2.6 was used for UMI-based consensus assembly to correct PCR and sequencing errors. V(D)J alignment, clonotype assembly and CDR3 extraction were performed with MiXCR version 2.1.1. To normalise gene usage, clonotype sharing and MAIT/NKT TCR abundance, the top 1000, 10 000 and 20 000 clonotypes in each sample were analysed. After downsampling to 27 000 UMIs, diversity was calculated as the inverse Simpson index using the vegan R package. Paired Mann-Whitney U tests were applied to discordant twin pairs, and Benjamini-Hochberg correction was used for multiple testing. The reads went through TCRdb reprocessing, and each CDR3 protein sequence gets one entry with no DNA. These V and J calls rely on TCRdb rather than the paper's analysis. The table for this sample lists approximately 400,000 distinct CDR3 sequences. Approximately 2.4% of the sample belongs to the ten largest clones.

The sample is drawn from a study of monozygotic twins with inflammatory bowel disease (dated by TCRdb to the late 2010s). Turning to the overall study: In total, about 30 monozygotic twin pairs made up the full study: 19 Danish pairs, all IBD-discordant, plus nine German pairs, of which four were IBD-concordant and five were IBD-discordant. Disease-associated traits were sought mainly through comparisons between IBD patients and their genetically identical healthy co-twins within discordant pairs. Each individual had, on average, about 151 000 unique TCRalpha sequences and 181 000 unique TCRbeta sequences available for analysis. The investigation overall reported the following: The analysis was unable to tell apart different T cell subtypes. Differing immunosuppressive treatments among patients may have added background noise and inter-individual variability to the repertoires. IBD patients had lower TCRbeta repertoire diversity, measured by the inverse Simpson index, than their healthy co-twins. No difference in repertoire similarity was observed between concordant and discordant twins, possibly owing to limited statistical power. Compared with healthy twins, IBD patients had fewer clonotypes in common with other individuals, a difference most pronounced in patients showing signs of disease activity. No single strong signal or clonotype linked to IBD turned up in the results, so the idea that one exists was not supported.

The CDR3, cysteine through phenylalanine, is 14 amino acids long. Only the protein is available. From the germline V gene (reference sequence), CDR1 is SEHNR and CDR2 is FQNEAQ. From each donor, a roughly 2.6 ml peripheral blood sample was collected into PAXgene tubes and stored at -80 degrees C. Without T cell sorting, total RNA was isolated from whole blood using the PAXgene blood miRNA kit on an automated QIAcube. Peripheral blood from monozygotic twin pairs concordant or discordant for inflammatory bowel disease was subjected to deep TCRalpha and TCRbeta repertoire profiling with unique molecular barcoding. Smoking habits were recorded for all twin pairs, with individuals classified as current, former or never smokers.

The sequence joins TRBV7-9 to TRBJ1-6; with no DNA, the TCRdb D assignment of TRBD1 cannot be verified. The origin of this receptor is a human donor with ulcerative colitis or Crohn's disease, or a healthy co-twin of an affected twin (not recorded which). The sample consisted of blood. The CDR3 region: CASSSTGGLSPLHF.